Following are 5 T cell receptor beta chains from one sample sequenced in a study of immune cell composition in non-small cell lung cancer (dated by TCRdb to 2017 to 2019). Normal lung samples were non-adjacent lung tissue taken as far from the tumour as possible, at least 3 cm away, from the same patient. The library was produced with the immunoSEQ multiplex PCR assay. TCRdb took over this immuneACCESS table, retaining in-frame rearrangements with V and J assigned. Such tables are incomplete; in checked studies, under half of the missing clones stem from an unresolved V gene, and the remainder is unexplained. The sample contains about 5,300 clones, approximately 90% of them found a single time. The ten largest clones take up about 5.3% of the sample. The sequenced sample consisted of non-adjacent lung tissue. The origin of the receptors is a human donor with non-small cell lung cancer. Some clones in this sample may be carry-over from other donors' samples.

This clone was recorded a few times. The CDR3 here is CASRAAGQTTYGYTF. The CDR3 coding sequence is TGTGCCAGCAGAGCGGCGGGACAGACAACCTATGGCTACACCTTC. This chain links TRBV2 with TRBJ1-2; 7 bases agree with TRBD1. The CDR3 totals 15 residues. V shed 6 bases, J shed 4 bases, and the junction held 11 bases outside the gene matches. Germline CDR1 SNHLY, CDR2 FYNNEI.

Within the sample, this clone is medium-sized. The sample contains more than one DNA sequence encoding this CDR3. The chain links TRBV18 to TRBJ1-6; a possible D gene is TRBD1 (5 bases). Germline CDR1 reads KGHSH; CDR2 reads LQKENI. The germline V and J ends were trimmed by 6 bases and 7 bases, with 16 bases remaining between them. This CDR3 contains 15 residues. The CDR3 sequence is CASSPSGGTNSPLHF. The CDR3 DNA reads TGTGCCAGCTCTCCTTCGGGGGGGACCAATTCACCCCTCCACTTT.

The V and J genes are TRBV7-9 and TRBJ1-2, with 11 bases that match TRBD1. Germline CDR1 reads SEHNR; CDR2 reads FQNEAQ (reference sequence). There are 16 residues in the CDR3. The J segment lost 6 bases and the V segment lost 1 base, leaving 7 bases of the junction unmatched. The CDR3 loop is CASSLVGGQGENGYTF. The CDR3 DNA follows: TGTGCCAGCAGCTTAGTAGGGGGACAGGGGGAGAATGGCTACACCTTC.

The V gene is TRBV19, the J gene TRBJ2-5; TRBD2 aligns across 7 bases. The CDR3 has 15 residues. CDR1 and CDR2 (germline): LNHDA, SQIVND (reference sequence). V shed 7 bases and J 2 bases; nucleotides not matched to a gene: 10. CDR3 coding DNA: TGTGCCAGTACGAGCGGGGTAACTAATCAAGAGACCCAGTACTTC. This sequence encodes CASTSGVTNQETQYF.

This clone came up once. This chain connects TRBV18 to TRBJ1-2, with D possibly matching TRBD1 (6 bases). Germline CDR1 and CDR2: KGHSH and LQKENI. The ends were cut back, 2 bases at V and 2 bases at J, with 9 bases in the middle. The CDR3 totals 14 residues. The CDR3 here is CASSPNRDNYGYTF. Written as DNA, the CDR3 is TGTGCCAGCTCACCAAACAGGGACAACTATGGCTACACCTTC.